The clone carrying this T cell receptor (beta chain) was recorded once. The data were taken from a study of blood T cell repertoires in COVID-19. Study at large: Sites in the United States, Italy and Spain provided acute and convalescent COVID-19 samples. The analysed material was cDNA or gDNA that came from T cells, B-cell-depleted T cells, or PBMCs.

Some clones are missing from TCRdb's copy, which holds only in-frame ones; the method was immunoSEQ multiplex PCR. The data show 210,000 or so clones, approximately 90% seen once. The V end lost 3 bases, the J end lost 1 base, and 13 bases lay between the germline ends. Germline CDR1 and CDR2: SGDLS and YYNGEE. The CDR3 covers 16 residues. Sequenced: peripheral blood. This TCR was sampled from a woman aged 40 to 49 who had recovered from COVID-19. The chain employs TRBV9 and TRBJ2-2; D perhaps matches TRBD1 (6 bases). The CDR3 region has the DNA TGTGCCAGCAGCGCGAACCGGGACAAGAACACCGGGGAGCTGTTTTTT. Amino acids: CASSANRDKNTGELFF.